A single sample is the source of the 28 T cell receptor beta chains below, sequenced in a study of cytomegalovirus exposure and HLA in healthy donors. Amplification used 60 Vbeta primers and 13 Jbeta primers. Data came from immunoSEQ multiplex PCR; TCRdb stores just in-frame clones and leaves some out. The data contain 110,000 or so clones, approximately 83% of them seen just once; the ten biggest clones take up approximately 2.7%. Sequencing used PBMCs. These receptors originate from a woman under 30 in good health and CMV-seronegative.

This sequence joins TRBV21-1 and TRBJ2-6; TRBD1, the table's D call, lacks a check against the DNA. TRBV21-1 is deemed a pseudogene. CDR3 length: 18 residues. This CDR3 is CASSGRQGSEPGANVLTF. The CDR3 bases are TGTGCCAGCAGCGGCCGACAGGGATCTGAACCTGGGGCCAACGTCCTGACTTTC.

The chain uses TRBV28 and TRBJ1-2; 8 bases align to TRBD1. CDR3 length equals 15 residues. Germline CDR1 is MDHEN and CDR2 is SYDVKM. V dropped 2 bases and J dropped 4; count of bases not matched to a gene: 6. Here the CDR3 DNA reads TGTGCCAGCAGTTTAGAGGCAGGGGGCTTCTATGGCTACACCTTC. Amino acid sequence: CASSLEAGGFYGYTF.

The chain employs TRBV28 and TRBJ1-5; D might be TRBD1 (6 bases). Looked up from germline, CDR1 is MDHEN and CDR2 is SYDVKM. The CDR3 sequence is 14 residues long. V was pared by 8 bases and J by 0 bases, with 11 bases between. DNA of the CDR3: TGTGCCAGCGGTACAGGGAGTAGCAATCAGCCCCAGCATTTT. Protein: CASGTGSSNQPQHF.

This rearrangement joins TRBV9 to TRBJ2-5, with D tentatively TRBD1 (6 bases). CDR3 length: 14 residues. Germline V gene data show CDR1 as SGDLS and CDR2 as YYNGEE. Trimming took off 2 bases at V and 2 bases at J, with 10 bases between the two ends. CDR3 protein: CASSVAGTQETQYF. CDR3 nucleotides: TGTGCCAGCAGCGTCGCCGGGACACAAGAGACCCAGTACTTC.

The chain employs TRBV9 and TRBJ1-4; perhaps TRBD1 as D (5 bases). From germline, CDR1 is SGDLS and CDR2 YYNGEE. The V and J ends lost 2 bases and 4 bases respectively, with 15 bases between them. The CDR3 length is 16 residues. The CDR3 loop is CASSVSDRGINEKLFF. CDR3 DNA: TGTGCCAGCAGCGTTTCGGACCGGGGGATTAATGAAAAACTGTTTTTT.

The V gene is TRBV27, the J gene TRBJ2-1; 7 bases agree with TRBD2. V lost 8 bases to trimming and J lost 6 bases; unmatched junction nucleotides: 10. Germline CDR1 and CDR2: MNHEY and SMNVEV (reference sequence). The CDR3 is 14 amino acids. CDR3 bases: TGTGCCAGCCGTCCGCGGGAGATTGCCAATGAGCAGTTCTTC. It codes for CASRPREIANEQFF.

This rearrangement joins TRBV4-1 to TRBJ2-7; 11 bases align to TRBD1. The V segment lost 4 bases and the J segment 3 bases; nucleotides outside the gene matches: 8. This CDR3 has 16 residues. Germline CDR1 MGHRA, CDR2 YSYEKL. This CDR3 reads CASSLRTGGQDYEQYF. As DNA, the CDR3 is TGCGCCAGCAGCCTCAGGACAGGGGGCCAAGACTACGAGCAGTACTTC.

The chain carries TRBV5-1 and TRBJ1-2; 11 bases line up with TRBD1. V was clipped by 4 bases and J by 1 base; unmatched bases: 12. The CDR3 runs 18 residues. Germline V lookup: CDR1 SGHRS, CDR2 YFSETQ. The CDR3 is CASSRRAGQGALNYGYTF. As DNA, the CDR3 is TGCGCCAGCAGCCGCCGGGCTGGACAGGGGGCGCTTAACTATGGCTACACCTTC.

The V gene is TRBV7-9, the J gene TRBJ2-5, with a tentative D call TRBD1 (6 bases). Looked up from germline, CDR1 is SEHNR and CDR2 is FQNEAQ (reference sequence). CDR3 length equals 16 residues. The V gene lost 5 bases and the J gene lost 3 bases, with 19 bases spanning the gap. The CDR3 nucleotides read TGTGCCAGCAGCACACCGGTCCGGGACAAAGAAGAGACCCAGTACTTC. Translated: CASSTPVRDKEETQYF.

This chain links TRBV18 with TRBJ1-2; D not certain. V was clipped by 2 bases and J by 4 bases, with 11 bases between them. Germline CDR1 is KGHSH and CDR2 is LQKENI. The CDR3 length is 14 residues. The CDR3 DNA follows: TGTGCCAGCTCACCAAGCGTTTCGGGCTATGGCTACACCTTC. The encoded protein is CASSPSVSGYGYTF.

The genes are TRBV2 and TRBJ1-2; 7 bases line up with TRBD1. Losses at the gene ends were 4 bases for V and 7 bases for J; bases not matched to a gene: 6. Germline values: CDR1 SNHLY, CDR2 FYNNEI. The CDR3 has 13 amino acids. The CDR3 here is CASSARQGVGYTF. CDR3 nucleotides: TGTGCCAGCAGTGCTAGACAGGGTGTTGGCTACACCTTC.

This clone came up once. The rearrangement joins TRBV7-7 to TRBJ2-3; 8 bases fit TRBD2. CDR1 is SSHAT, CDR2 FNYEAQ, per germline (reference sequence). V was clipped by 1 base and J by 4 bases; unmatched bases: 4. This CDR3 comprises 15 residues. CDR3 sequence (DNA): TGTGCCAGCAGCTTAGGGGCGGGGGGATCAGATACGCAGTATTTT. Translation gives CASSLGAGGSDTQYF.

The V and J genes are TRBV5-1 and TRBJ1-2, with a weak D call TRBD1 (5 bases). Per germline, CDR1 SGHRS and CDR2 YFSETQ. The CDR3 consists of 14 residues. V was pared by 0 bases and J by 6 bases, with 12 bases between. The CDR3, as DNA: TGCGCCAGCAGCTTGGGTCAGGGATTGGATGGCTACACCTTC. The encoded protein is CASSLGQGLDGYTF.

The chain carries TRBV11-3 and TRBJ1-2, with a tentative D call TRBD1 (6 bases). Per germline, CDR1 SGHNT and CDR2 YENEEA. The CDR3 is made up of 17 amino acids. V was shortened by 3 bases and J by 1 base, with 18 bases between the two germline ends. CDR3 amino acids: CASSFSTLDSYNYGYTF. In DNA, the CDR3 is TGTGCCAGCAGCTTTTCGACCTTGGACAGCTATAACTATGGCTACACCTTC.

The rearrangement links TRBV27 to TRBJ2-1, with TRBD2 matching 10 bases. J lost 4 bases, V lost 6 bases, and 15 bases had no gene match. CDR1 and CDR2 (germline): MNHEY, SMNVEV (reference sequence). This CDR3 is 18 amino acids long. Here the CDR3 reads CASSPGRGWTSGYNEQFF. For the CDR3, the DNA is TGTGCCAGCAGCCCAGGGAGGGGTTGGACTAGCGGATACAATGAGCAGTTCTTC.

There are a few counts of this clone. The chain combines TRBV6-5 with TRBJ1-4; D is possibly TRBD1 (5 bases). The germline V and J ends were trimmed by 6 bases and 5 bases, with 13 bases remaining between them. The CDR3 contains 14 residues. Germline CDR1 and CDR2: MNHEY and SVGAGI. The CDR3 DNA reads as TGTGCCAGCAGGCCCCGGGGGGGGAATGAAAAACTGTTTTTT. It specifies CASRPRGGNEKLFF.

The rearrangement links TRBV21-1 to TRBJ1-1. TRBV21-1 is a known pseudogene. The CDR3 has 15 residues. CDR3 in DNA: TGTGCCAGCAGCCCTTACCGGGGGGGGAACACTGAAGCTTTCTTT. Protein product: CASSPYRGGNTEAFF.

The CDR3 coding sequence is TGTGCCAGTAGTACTACCGGGACAGGGGGCACTGAAGCTTTCTTT. It yields the protein CASSTTGTGGTEAFF. This rearrangement joins TRBV19 to TRBJ1-1; 11 positions match TRBD1. The germline gives CDR1 LNHDA, CDR2 SQIVND (reference sequence). CDR3 length: 15 residues. Trimming removed 4 bases from V and 4 bases from J; junction bases left unmatched: 5.

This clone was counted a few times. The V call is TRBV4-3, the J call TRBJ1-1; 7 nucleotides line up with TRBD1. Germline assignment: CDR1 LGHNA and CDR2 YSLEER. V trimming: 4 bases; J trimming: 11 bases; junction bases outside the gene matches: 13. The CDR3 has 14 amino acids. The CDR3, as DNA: TGCGCCAGCAGCCCCTGGGGCAGGGGGTCTATTGCTTTCTTT. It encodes CASSPWGRGSIAFF.

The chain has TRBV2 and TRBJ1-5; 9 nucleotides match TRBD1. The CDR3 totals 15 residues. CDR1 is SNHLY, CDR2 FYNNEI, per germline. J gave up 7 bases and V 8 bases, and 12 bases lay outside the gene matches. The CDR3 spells CASRDRDRAGQPQHF. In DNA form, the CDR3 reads TGTGCCAGCCGAGACCGGGACAGGGCGGGGCAGCCCCAGCATTTT.

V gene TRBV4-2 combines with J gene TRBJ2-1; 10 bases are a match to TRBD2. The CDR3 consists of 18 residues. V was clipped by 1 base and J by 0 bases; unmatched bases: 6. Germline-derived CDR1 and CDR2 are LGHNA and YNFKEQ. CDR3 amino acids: CASSQGVASGGSYNEQFF. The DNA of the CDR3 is TGTGCCAGCAGCCAAGGGGTTGCTAGCGGGGGCTCCTACAATGAGCAGTTCTTC.

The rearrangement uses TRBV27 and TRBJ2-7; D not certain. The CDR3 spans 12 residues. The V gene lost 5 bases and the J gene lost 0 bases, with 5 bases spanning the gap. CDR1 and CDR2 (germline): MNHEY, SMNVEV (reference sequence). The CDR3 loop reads CASSPPSYEQYF. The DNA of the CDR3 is TGTGCCAGCAGTCCTCCCTCCTACGAGCAGTACTTC.

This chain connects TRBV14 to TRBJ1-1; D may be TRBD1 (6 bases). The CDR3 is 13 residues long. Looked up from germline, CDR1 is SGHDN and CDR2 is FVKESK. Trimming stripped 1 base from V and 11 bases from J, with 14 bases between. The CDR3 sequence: CASSQGPGVRAFF. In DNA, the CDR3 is TGTGCCAGCAGCCAAGGGCCAGGGGTGCGGGCTTTCTTT.

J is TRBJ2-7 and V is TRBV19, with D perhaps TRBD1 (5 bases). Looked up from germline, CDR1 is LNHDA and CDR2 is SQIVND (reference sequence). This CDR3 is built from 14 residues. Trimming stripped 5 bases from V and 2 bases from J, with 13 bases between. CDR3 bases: TGTGCCAGTAGTTTATCGGACAACCCCTACGAGCAGTACTTC. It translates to CASSLSDNPYEQYF. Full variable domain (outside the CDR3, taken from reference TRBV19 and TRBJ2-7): DGGITQSPKYLFRKEGQNVTLSCEQNLNHDAMYWYRQDPGQGLRLIYYSQIVNDFQKGDIAEGYSVSREKKESFPLTVTSAQKNPTAFYLCASSLSDNPYEQYFGPGTRLTVT.

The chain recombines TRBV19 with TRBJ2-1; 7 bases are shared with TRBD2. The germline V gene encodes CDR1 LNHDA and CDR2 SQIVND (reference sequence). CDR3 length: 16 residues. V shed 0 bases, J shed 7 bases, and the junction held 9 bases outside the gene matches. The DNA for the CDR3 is TGTGCCAGTAGTATAGAGGGGGGAGGGCCGAGAAATGAGCAGTTCTTC. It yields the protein CASSIEGGGPRNEQFF.

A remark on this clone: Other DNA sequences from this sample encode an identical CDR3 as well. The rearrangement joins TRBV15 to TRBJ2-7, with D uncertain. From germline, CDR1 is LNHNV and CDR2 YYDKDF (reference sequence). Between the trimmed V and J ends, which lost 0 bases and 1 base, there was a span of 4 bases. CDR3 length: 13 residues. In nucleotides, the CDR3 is TGTGCCACCAGCAGAGACAGGTCCTACGAGCAGTACGTC. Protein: CATSRDRSYEQYV.

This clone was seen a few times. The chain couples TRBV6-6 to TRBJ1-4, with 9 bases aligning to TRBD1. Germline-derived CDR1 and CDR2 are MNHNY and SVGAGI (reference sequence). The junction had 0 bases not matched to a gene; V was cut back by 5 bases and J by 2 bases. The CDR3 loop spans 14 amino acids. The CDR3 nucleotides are TGTGCCAGCAGTACAGGGGGCACTAATGAAAAACTGTTTTTT. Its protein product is CASSTGGTNEKLFF.

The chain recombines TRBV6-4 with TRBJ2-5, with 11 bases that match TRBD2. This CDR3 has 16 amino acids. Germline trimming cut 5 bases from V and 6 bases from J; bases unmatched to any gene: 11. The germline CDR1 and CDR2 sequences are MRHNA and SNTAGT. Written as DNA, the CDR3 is TGTGCCAGCAGTCCGACTAGCGGGACATCTAGGAAGACCCAGTACTTC. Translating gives CASSPTSGTSRKTQYF.